The 11 T cell receptor beta chains below all came from one sample that was sequenced in a study of blood T cell repertoires in COVID-19. The table came from immunoSEQ multiplex PCR; TCRdb's copy has only in-frame clones and leaves some out. Counted here are 55,000 to 85,000 clones, over 65% occurring once; the ten biggest clones make up about 0.83%. The sample consisted of peripheral blood. The receptors originated from a woman in her 70s with acute or convalescent COVID-19.

The genes are TRBV4-1 and TRBJ2-2, with 7 bases lining up with TRBD1. This CDR3 spans 15 amino acids. Trimming cost V 6 bases and J 2 bases; bases outside gene matches: 6. Germline V CDR1 and CDR2: MGHRA, YSYEKL. The CDR3 DNA sequence: TGCGCCAGCAGTCAGACAGGGATTAACACCGGGGAGCTGTTTTTT. Encoded protein: CASSQTGINTGELFF.

The chain is built from TRBV19 and TRBJ2-2; D ambiguous. V gave up 4 bases and J gave up 2 bases, with 8 bases separating them. CDR3 length equals 14 residues. The germline gives CDR1 LNHDA, CDR2 SQIVND (reference sequence). The CDR3 reads CASSKAGNTGELFF. The CDR3 DNA reads as TGTGCCAGTAGTAAGGCAGGAAACACCGGGGAGCTGTTTTTT.

The gene calls are TRBV28 and TRBJ1-2; D unclear. Trimming removed 4 bases from V and 4 bases from J, with 10 bases in between. Germline assignment: CDR1 MDHEN and CDR2 SYDVKM. CDR3 size: 13 residues. In nucleotides, the CDR3 is TGTGCCAGCAGTTCTTTATCGAGCTATGGCTACACCTTC. Amino acid sequence: CASSSLSSYGYTF.

This chain joins TRBV5-1 and TRBJ2-1; perhaps TRBD1 as D (5 bases). CDR3 length: 15 residues. V was shortened by 1 base and J by 4 bases, with 12 bases between the two germline ends. CDR1 is SGHRS and CDR2 is YFSETQ in the germline V gene. CDR3 residues: CASSLKGSLYNEQFF. The CDR3, as DNA: TGCGCCAGCAGCTTGAAGGGGTCGCTTTACAATGAGCAGTTCTTC. The full variable domain, completed using reference TRBV5-1 and TRBJ2-1, is KAGVTQTPRYLIKTRGQQVTLSCSPISGHRSVSWYQQTPGQGLQFLFEYFSETQRNKGNFPGRFSGRQFSNSRSEMNVSTLELGDSALYLCASSLKGSLYNEQFFGPGTRLTVL.

This chain joins TRBV24-1 and TRBJ2-3; 9 nucleotides line up with TRBD1. This CDR3 comprises 16 residues. Trimming at V came to 2 bases and at J to 1 base, leaving 3 bases not matched to a gene. Looked up from germline, CDR1 is KGHDR and CDR2 is SFDVKD. CDR3 sequence reads: CATSDWTGDGTDTQYF. DNA for the CDR3: TGTGCCACCAGTGATTGGACAGGGGACGGCACAGATACGCAGTATTTT.

This clone was recorded only once. The V call is TRBV5-4, the J call TRBJ2-2; D not resolved. With 4 bases removed from V and 6 bases from J, the gap between germline ends came to 4 bases. There are 11 residues in the CDR3. Germline CDR1 is SGHNT and CDR2 is YYREEE (reference sequence). The CDR3 DNA sequence: TGTGCCAGCAGCCTTGCCGGGGAGCTGTTTTTT. Its protein product is CASSLAGELFF.

The V call is TRBV7-2, the J call TRBJ1-2; a weak D match, TRBD1 (5 bases). CDR1 and CDR2 from the germline V gene are SGHTA and FQGNSA. This CDR3 is built from 15 residues. V was shortened by 1 base and J by 0 bases, with 9 bases between the two germline ends. As DNA, the CDR3 is TGTGCCAGCAGCTTAGGACAGAACCCTAACTATGGCTACACCTTC. It codes for CASSLGQNPNYGYTF.

This clone was detected once. This chain joins TRBV14 and TRBJ1-3, with D unresolved. The CDR3 covers 18 residues. V shed 2 bases and J shed 0 bases, with 17 bases lying between them. Germline assignment: CDR1 SGHDN and CDR2 FVKESK. CDR3: CASSQRTASLDSGNTIYF. DNA of the CDR3: TGTGCCAGCAGCCAACGAACAGCCTCTCTCGACTCTGGAAACACCATATATTTT. The variable domain in full, with the rest retrieved from reference TRBV14 and TRBJ1-3, is EAGVTQFPSHSVIEKGQTVTLRCDPISGHDNLYWYRRVMGKEIKFLLHFVKESKQDESGMPNNRFLAERTGGTYSTLKVQPAELEDSGVYFCASSQRTASLDSGNTIYFGEGSWLTVV.

The chain couples TRBV19 to TRBJ1-5; D is unclear. The CDR3 spans 15 residues. Looked up from germline, CDR1 is LNHDA and CDR2 is SQIVND (reference sequence). Deletions cut 6 bases from V and 3 bases from J, with 15 bases between. CDR3 amino acids: CASRPGIFYNQPQHF. In DNA form, the CDR3 reads TGTGCCAGTAGACCCGGGATCTTCTACAATCAGCCCCAGCATTTT.

The chain combines TRBV5-1 with TRBJ2-1; 11 positions match TRBD2. The CDR3 is made up of 16 amino acids. The V segment lost 4 bases and the J segment 1 base; nucleotides outside the gene matches: 4. Germline assignment: CDR1 SGHRS and CDR2 YFSETQ. The CDR3 region is CASSVTSGSSYNEQFF. The DNA for the CDR3 is TGCGCCAGCAGCGTAACTAGCGGGAGTTCCTACAATGAGCAGTTCTTC.

This rearrangement joins TRBV5-1 to TRBJ2-7; 9 positions agree with TRBD1. Germline V lookup: CDR1 SGHRS, CDR2 YFSETQ. The CDR3 is 14 amino acids. J lost 6 bases, V lost 4 bases, and 8 bases had no gene match. The CDR3 loop reads CASSRGDREGEQYF. CDR3 DNA: TGCGCCAGCAGCCGAGGGGACAGGGAGGGCGAGCAGTACTTC.